Here is one T cell receptor beta chain with its context. What it binds is unknown. The germline gives CDR1 MNHEY, CDR2 SVGAGI. V shed 2 bases and J shed 3 bases, with 8 bases lying between them. The CDR3 totals 15 residues. TRB rearrangements were amplified by multiplex PCR with BIOMED2 TRB-A/B primers. One entry per CDR3 protein, called by TCRdb with MiXCR from the multiplex PCR reads. The sample gives 20,000 to 25,000 distinct CDR3 sequences, 25% to 35% of which show up once; 2% to 2.5% is in the top ten. This record comes from a study of T and B cells in COVID-19 patients. Study overall: Most recovered patients had mild to moderate COVID-19 treated as outpatients.

Blood genomic DNA input for TRB amplification was roughly 220-500 ng. General study findings and limits: Patients with COVID-19 reportedly showed strongly skewed T cell receptor beta variable and joining gene usage. Of 2,000 to 2,500 TCR clusters found only in the recovered cohort, a few dozen had low generation probability. Sorted SARS-CoV-2-responsive or tetramer+ T cells and CD4+, regulatory and CD8+ subsets were not yet sequenced.

The origin of this receptor is a human donor who had recovered from COVID-19. The J gene is TRBJ1-6, the V gene TRBV6-5, with unresolved D. Sequenced sample: blood. This CDR3 reads CASSYARSYNSPLHF. The CDR3, as DNA: TGTGCCAGCAGTTACGCCAGGAGCTATAATTCACCCCTCCACTTT.